This T cell receptor beta chain appears in the sequencing data of a study of breast tumors, draining lymph nodes, adjacent tissues. Whole-study findings and limits: The lymph node origin of tumor T cells was framed as consistent with a hypothesis, not demonstrated. Findings are consistent with lymph node origin and intratumoral expansion of most tumor T cells. Tumor and nontumor repertoires were significantly more similar in luminal-like than in basal-like breast cancer.

This CDR3 is 13 amino acids long. The V gene's germline CDR1 is SSHAT and CDR2 FNYEAQ (reference sequence). This clonotype was detected many times. Its antigen is currently unknown. The junction departs from germline at one end; a sequencing error may be responsible. Each CDR3 protein is one row after TCRdb ran MiXCR on the multiplex PCR reads. The sample includes 120,000 or so distinct CDR3 sequences, just under 20% of them seen just once. Axillary draining lymph nodes of breast cancer patients supplied the node samples. This clonotype was sampled from a female donor with breast cancer. Some clones in this sample may be carry-over from other donors' samples. The sample comprised axillary lymph node tissue. V usage is TRBV7-7 and J usage is TRBJ1-6, with D uncertain. The CDR3 is CASSLNRNSPLHF. CDR3 nucleotides: TGTGCTAGCAGCTTAAACCGTAATTCACCCCTCCACTTT.